A selection of T cell receptor beta chains follows, all from one sample in a study of CDR3 diversity in severe acne. TCRdb re-analysed the PCR reads in MiXCR, keeping a single row per CDR3 protein. The data hold 89,000 or so distinct CDR3 sequences, with 48% observed a single time. Sequencing was carried out using blood. The receptors were sampled from a male donor in good health, serving as a control. Each CDR3 is given without its conserved first and last residue. D genes are given only for firm matches.

v_gene	j_gene	d_gene	CDR3aa
TRBV6-1	TRBJ2-7	.	ASSETAAHDEQY
TRBV7-9	TRBJ2-3	.	ASRAGTGTDTQY
TRBV9	TRBJ2-7	.	ASSVDLDTTYEQY
TRBV5-1	TRBJ2-2	TRBD1	ASSLRQGIDTGELF
TRBV7-3	TRBJ2-5	.	ASSPDAGRRWETQY
TRBV10-3	TRBJ2-1	TRBD2	AISGASGSNEQF
TRBV15	TRBJ1-6	.	ATSSDATGRSPRH
TRBV11-3	TRBJ2-3	TRBD2	ASSLWGGRMGTQY
TRBV20-1	TRBJ2-2	TRBD1	SVLGQGSTGELF
TRBV7-9	TRBJ2-7	TRBD2	ASSSIAGALKANEQY
TRBV9	TRBJ2-7	TRBD1	ASSVRTGEGYEQY